This T cell receptor (beta chain) is from a study of Ad26.COV2.S vaccination and SARS-CoV-2 variants. As for the study in general: The donor belonged to the COV1001 Ad26.COV2.S trial arm.

Trimming shortened V by 2 bases and J by 3 bases, and 14 bases separated the two germline ends. The V gene's germline CDR1 is MNHNS and CDR2 SASEGT. This CDR3 contains 16 residues. In regard to this clone: The antigen remains unidentified.

Study-wide points: Placebo recipients trailed vaccine recipients in spike-specific TCR breadth.

Produced via immunoSEQ multiplex PCR; TCRdb's table is partial and in-frame only. This sample has hundreds of thousands of clones, with about 90% found just once. Stated treatment: about 20 received Ad26.COV2.S at low or high dose, single or two shots; about 5 received placebo; per-sample allocation not given. Material that was analyzed had been drawn on day 63 after the first vaccine or placebo injection. The donor was a Boston adult aged 18-55 years. In the vaccine, an Ad26 vector expressed the SARS-CoV-2 spike of the Wuhan strain. The source is a person between 18 and 65 years old who received the Ad26.COV2.S COVID-19 vaccine or a placebo. The chain links TRBV6-1 to TRBJ1-3; possibly TRBD1 for D (5 bases). This specimen consisted of peripheral blood, obtained in a trial of Ad26.COV2.S vaccine versus placebo. CDR3 region: CASSESGGVLGNTIYF. The CDR3, as DNA: TGTGCCAGCAGTGAATCCGGGGGAGTTCTTGGAAACACCATATATTTT.